Each of the 4 T cell receptor beta chains below was sequenced from the same sample in a study of radiation and T cells in renal cell carcinoma. Profiling relied on immunoSEQ multiplex PCR, and the TCRdb table lists in-frame clones only, not all of them. The data show roughly 120,000 clones, 82% seen once. This sample's time point: baseline pretreatment blood. As to treatment: 15 Gy SBRT to primary tumor, nephrectomy 4 weeks later. The starting material was blood, obtained from a patient whose treatment included radiotherapy and nephrectomy. These receptor sequences come from a woman between 55 and 75 years old with renal cell carcinoma.

Regarding this clone: The sample contains more than one DNA sequence encoding this CDR3. The chain combines TRBV5-4 with TRBJ2-6; D not certain. V lost 2 bases and J 0 bases, leaving 12 bases between the germline ends. The germline gives CDR1 SGHNT, CDR2 YYREEE (reference sequence). This CDR3 contains 17 residues. The CDR3 reads CASSLDTGSSGANVLTF. CDR3 in DNA: TGTGCCAGCAGCTTAGACACTGGAAGCTCTGGGGCCAACGTCCTGACTTTC.

The chain combines TRBV5-1 with TRBJ1-1, with D maybe TRBD1 (6 bases). This CDR3 comprises 15 residues. The germline V and J ends were trimmed by 0 bases and 1 base, with 10 bases remaining between them. CDR1 and CDR2 (germline): SGHRS, YFSETQ. As DNA, the CDR3 is TGCGCCAGCAGCTTGGACAGGGCGGCGAACACTGAAGCTTTCTTT. This gives the protein CASSLDRAANTEAFF.

The chain combines TRBV28 with TRBJ1-6; a possible D gene is TRBD1 (6 bases). The CDR3 is 13 amino acids. CDR1 is MDHEN and CDR2 is SYDVKM in the germline V gene. Trimming removed 11 bases from V and 9 bases from J, with 17 bases in between. The CDR3 coding sequence is TGTGCCGGGCGGGGGCCCGTAGGTTCACCCCTCCACTTT. It codes for CAGRGPVGSPLHF.

This clone was counted between two and nine times. The chain couples TRBV5-1 to TRBJ2-7; either TRBD1 or TRBD2 may supply D (6 bases each). Germline V lookup: CDR1 SGHRS, CDR2 YFSETQ. There are 15 residues in the CDR3. Trimming stripped 4 bases from V and 0 bases from J, with 14 bases between. CDR3 sequence: CASSRGRGTSYEQYF. CDR3 nucleotides: TGCGCCAGCAGCCGGGGGCGGGGAACCTCCTACGAGCAGTACTTC.